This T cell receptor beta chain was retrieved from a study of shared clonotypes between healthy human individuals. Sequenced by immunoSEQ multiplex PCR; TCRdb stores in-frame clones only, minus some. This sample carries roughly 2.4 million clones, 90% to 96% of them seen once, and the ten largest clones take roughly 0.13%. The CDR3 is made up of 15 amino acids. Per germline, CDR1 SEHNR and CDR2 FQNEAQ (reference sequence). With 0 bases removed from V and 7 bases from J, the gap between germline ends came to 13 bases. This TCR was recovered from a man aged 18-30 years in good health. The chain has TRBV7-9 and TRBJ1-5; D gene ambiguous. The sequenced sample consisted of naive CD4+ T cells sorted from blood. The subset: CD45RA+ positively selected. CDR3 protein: CASSLAGLTEQPQHF. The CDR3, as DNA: TGTGCCAGCAGCTTAGCAGGTCTAACGGAACAGCCCCAGCATTTT.